The 21 T cell receptor beta chains below were found in one sample sequenced in a study of blood T cell repertoires in COVID-19. TCRdb's copy holds only in-frame clones and misses some; the assay was immunoSEQ multiplex PCR. The sample includes over 25,000 clones, around 86% seen only once; the top ten take roughly 14%. The sample taken for sequencing was peripheral blood. The receptor set was obtained from a human donor in a cohort sampled during active COVID-19. The donor label of this sample is uncertain.

This clone was detected only a few times. CDR3 residues: CASSQRLGGETQYF. CDR3 DNA sequence: TGTGCCAGCAGCCAAAGACTCGGTGGGGAGACCCAGTACTTC. The rearrangement joins TRBV14 to TRBJ2-5; D gene unclear. Germline CDR1 and CDR2: SGHDN and FVKESK. The CDR3 spans 14 residues. Deletions cut 2 bases from V and 5 bases from J, with 12 bases between.

The V and J genes are TRBV30 and TRBJ2-7; the D is unclear. This CDR3 comprises 13 residues. The germline V gene encodes CDR1 GTSNPN and CDR2 SVGIG (reference sequence). V dropped 3 bases and J dropped 3 bases, with 12 bases sitting between them. The CDR3 bases are TGTGCCTGGAGCAAAGAACAGAACTACGAGCAGTACTTC. It yields the protein CAWSKEQNYEQYF.

This rearrangement joins TRBV25-1 to TRBJ2-2, with D hard to call. Per germline, CDR1 MGHDK and CDR2 SYGVNS. Deletions cut 4 bases from V and 3 bases from J, with 6 bases between. This CDR3 contains 13 residues. In nucleotides, the CDR3 is TGTGCCAGCAGTGGACATTACACCGGGGAGCTGTTTTTT. Protein sequence: CASSGHYTGELFF.

This clone was detected a few times. The chain employs TRBV2 and TRBJ1-3, with D perhaps TRBD1 (5 bases). Germline lookup yields CDR1 SNHLY and CDR2 FYNNEI. This CDR3 has 16 residues. V lost 4 bases to trimming and J lost 4 bases, with 17 bases between them. CDR3 region: CASSAQYGGSGNTIYF. Written as DNA, the CDR3 is TGTGCCAGCAGTGCCCAGTATGGGGGGAGCGGAAACACCATATATTTT.

The chain recombines TRBV12-5 with TRBJ1-2; a possible D gene is TRBD1 (5 bases). The CDR3 is 15 amino acids. In germline, CDR1 is LGHNT, CDR2 FRNRAP. V gave up 0 bases and J gave up 6 bases, with 14 bases separating them. DNA of the CDR3: TGTGCTAGTGGTTTGGTACTGGGGCAGGCAAATGGCTACACCTTC. This sequence encodes CASGLVLGQANGYTF.

V usage is TRBV7-3 and J usage is TRBJ2-1; TRBD1 might be the D (6 bases). CDR1 SGHTA and CDR2 FQGTGA come from the germline V gene. The ends were cut back, 5 bases at V and 4 bases at J, with 9 bases in the middle. This CDR3 contains 13 residues. CDR3 sequence (DNA): TGTGCCAGCAGCCAAGACAGGTACAATGAGCAGTTCTTC. Amino acid sequence: CASSQDRYNEQFF.

The count of this clone is one. This sequence joins TRBV10-3 and TRBJ1-4; tentative D call: TRBD1 (5 bases). The CDR3 length is 15 residues. Per the germline V gene, CDR1 is ENHRY and CDR2 is SYGVKD. With 0 bases removed from V and 7 bases from J, the gap between germline ends came to 12 bases. CDR3 sequence: CAISESGGLSEKLFF. CDR3 coding DNA: TGTGCCATCAGTGAGTCTGGGGGGTTGAGTGAAAAACTGTTTTTT.

This clone appeared a single time. This chain connects TRBV25-1 to TRBJ1-3, with a possible D match to TRBD1 (6 bases). Germline V CDR1 and CDR2: MGHDK, SYGVNS. The V end was cut by 6 bases, the J end by 7 bases, with 13 bases between. This CDR3 comprises 13 residues. CDR3 residues: CASRKSGENTIYF. The CDR3 DNA reads TGTGCCAGCAGAAAATCAGGGGAGAACACCATATATTTT.

V and J are TRBV5-4 and TRBJ1-2, with 9 bases fitting TRBD1. CDR3 size: 15 residues. With V trimmed by 3 bases and J by 2 bases, 5 bases remained unmatched. Germline-derived CDR1 and CDR2 are SGHNT and YYREEE (reference sequence). CDR3 sequence reads: CASSSDRGWNYGYTF. DNA of the CDR3: TGTGCCAGCAGCTCTGACAGGGGGTGGAACTATGGCTACACCTTC. The complete variable domain, with remaining parts taken from reference TRBV5-4 and TRBJ1-2, reads ETGVTQSPTHLIKTRGQQVTLRCSSQSGHNTVSWYQQALGQGPQFIFQYYREEENGRGNFPPRFSGLQFPNYSSELNVNALELDDSALYLCASSSDRGWNYGYTFGSGTRLTVV.

As for this clone: This same CDR3 is encoded by further DNA sequences in the sample. The J gene is TRBJ2-3, the V gene TRBV7-9; tentative D call: TRBD1 (6 bases). The CDR3 runs to 14 residues. Germline assignment: CDR1 SEHNR and CDR2 FQNEAQ (reference sequence). Trimming removed 2 bases from V and 0 bases from J, with 6 bases in between. CDR3 loop: CASSLTGSTDTQYF. The CDR3 bases are TGTGCCAGCAGCTTAACAGGGAGCACAGATACGCAGTATTTT. Complete variable domain (other parts from reference TRBV7-9 and TRBJ2-3): DTGVSQNPRHKITKRGQNVTFRCDPISEHNRLYWYRQTLGQGPEFLTYFQNEAQLEKSRLLSDRFSAERPKGSFSTLEIQRTEQGDSAMYLCASSLTGSTDTQYFGPGTRLTVL.

CDR3 loop: CASSATDSNTEAFF. CDR3 DNA: TGTGCCAGCAGCGCGACAGATTCGAACACTGAAGCTTTCTTT. The chain has TRBV9 and TRBJ1-1; a weak D match, TRBD1 (5 bases). CDR3 length: 14 residues. Germline CDR1 is SGDLS and CDR2 is YYNGEE. The V end was cut by 3 bases, the J end by 1 base, with 10 bases between.

This chain joins TRBV11-1 and TRBJ2-1; a possible D gene is TRBD2 (6 bases). The CDR3 runs to 14 residues. CDR1 is SGHAT and CDR2 is FQDESV in the germline V gene (reference sequence). V lost 5 bases, J lost 6 bases, and 14 bases lay in between. CDR3 loop: CASSNPTRSNEQFF. The CDR3 nucleotides read TGTGCCAGCAGCAACCCGACTAGATCCAATGAGCAGTTCTTC.

As to this clone: Germline and junction disagree at one end, which may indicate a read error. The V and J genes are TRBV7-2 and TRBJ1-1; no clear D. CDR1 SGHTA and CDR2 FQGNSA come from the germline V gene. This CDR3 is built from 12 residues. CDR3 sequence (DNA): TGTGCCAGCAGCTTAGAGTTGGCAGTCCCCTTATTT. It specifies CASSLELAVPLF.

The V call is TRBV7-2, the J call TRBJ2-1, with 11 positions matching TRBD1. The V gene's germline CDR1 is SGHTA and CDR2 FQGNSA. Germline trimming cut 6 bases from V and 4 bases from J; bases unmatched to any gene: 8. The CDR3 length is 16 residues. This CDR3 is CASRQGQGAMYNEQFF. CDR3 coding DNA: TGTGCCAGCAGACAAGGACAGGGGGCCATGTACAATGAGCAGTTCTTC.

The chain combines TRBV5-1 with TRBJ2-7; D possibly corresponds to TRBD1 (7 bases). The V gene lost 3 bases and the J gene lost 3 bases, with 34 bases spanning the gap. The length of the CDR3 is 21 residues. CDR1 is SGHRS, CDR2 YFSETQ, per germline. The CDR3 DNA reads as TGCGCCAGCAGCTCCCCCGGGGGCCGCCAGGTAGGACCACAGGGGAACTACGAGCAGTACTTC. It yields the protein CASSSPGGRQVGPQGNYEQYF.

This clone was counted only a few times. The chain employs TRBV11-2 and TRBJ1-1, with a possible D match to TRBD1 (5 bases). V gave up 5 bases and J gave up 6 bases, with 16 bases separating them. Per the germline V gene, CDR1 is SGHAT and CDR2 is FQNNGV. CDR3 size: 14 residues. CDR3 region: CASSRQILGAEAFF. CDR3 sequence (DNA): TGTGCCAGCAGCCGACAGATCCTAGGCGCTGAAGCTTTCTTT.

The V call is TRBV7-8, the J call TRBJ2-1; D is perhaps TRBD1 (7 bases). Germline CDR1 reads SGHVS; CDR2 reads FQNEAQ. The germline V and J ends were trimmed by 4 bases and 7 bases, with 17 bases remaining between them. This CDR3 is built from 15 residues. CDR3 bases: TGTGCCAGCAGCTGGGACTCCGGGACAGCTAATGAGCAGTTCTTC. Translated, it gives CASSWDSGTANEQFF.

This clone was found once. CDR3 in amino acids: CASSPGQQTYGYTF. The CDR3 nucleotides are TGTGCCAGCAGTCCTGGCCAGCAGACATATGGCTACACCTTC. The V gene is TRBV5-5, the J gene TRBJ1-2; D remains ambiguous. Germline assignment: CDR1 SGHKS and CDR2 YYEKEE (reference sequence). The V and J ends lost 5 bases and 5 bases respectively, with 16 bases between them. CDR3 length equals 14 residues.

The chain combines TRBV5-1 with TRBJ2-2; 12 nucleotides line up with TRBD2. V lost 4 bases to trimming and J lost 1 base; unmatched junction nucleotides: 2. Germline CDR1 SGHRS, CDR2 YFSETQ. The CDR3 loop spans 16 amino acids. Here the CDR3 DNA reads TGCGCCAGCAGCAGGACTAGCGGGGAGAACACCGGGGAGCTGTTTTTT. It is translated as CASSRTSGENTGELFF.

V is TRBV9 and J is TRBJ2-3, with a tentative D call TRBD2 (7 bases). The CDR3 sequence is 18 residues long. The V and J ends lost 2 bases and 4 bases respectively, with 23 bases between them. Germline V lookup: CDR1 SGDLS, CDR2 YYNGEE. This CDR3 is CASSVDTGRGSSADTQYF. In DNA, the CDR3 is TGTGCCAGCAGCGTGGATACAGGGAGGGGGTCAAGCGCAGATACGCAGTATTTT.

The chain combines TRBV24-1 with TRBJ2-3; possibly TRBD1 for D (5 bases). This CDR3 has 16 residues. Trimming cost V 12 bases and J 0 bases, with 21 bases left between them. From germline, CDR1 is KGHDR and CDR2 SFDVKD. CDR3 in DNA: TGTGCCGACACCATAGACAGTCTTTTAAGCACAGATACGCAGTATTTT. Translating gives CADTIDSLLSTDTQYF.